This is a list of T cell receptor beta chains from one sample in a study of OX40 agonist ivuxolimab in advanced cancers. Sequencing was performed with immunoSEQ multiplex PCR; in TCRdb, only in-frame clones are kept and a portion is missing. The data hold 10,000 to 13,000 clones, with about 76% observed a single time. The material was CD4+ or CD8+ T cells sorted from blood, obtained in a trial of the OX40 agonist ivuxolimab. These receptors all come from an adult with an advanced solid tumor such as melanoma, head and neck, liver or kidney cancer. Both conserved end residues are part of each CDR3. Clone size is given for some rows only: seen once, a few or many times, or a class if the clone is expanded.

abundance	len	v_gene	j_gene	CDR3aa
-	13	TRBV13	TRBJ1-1	CASSSRGEAEAFF
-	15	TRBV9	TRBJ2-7	CASSVEASVSYEQYF
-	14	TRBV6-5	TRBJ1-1	CASNLQLMDTEAFF
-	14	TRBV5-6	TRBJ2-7	CASCGTSGTYEQYF
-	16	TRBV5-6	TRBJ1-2	CASSLVGRVPNYGYTF
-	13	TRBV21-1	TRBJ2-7	CASSRTGSYEQYF
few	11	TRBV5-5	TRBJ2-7	CASSRTYEQYF
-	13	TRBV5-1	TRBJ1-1	CASSFAGGTEAFF
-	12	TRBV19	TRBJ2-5	CATRLAGETQYF
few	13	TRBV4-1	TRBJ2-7	CASSPQLTYEQYF
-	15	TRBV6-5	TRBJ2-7	CASSSLLAGEYEQYF
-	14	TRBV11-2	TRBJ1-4	CASSPMTGVEKLFF
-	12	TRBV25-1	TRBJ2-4	CASSSVGDIQYF
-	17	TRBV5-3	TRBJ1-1	CARSRITGLFRNTEAFF
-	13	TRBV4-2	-	CASSQDPPYEQYF
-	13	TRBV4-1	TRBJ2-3	CASSQGGGGLQYF
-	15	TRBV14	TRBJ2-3	CASSQSSRDRGTQYF
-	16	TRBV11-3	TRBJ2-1	CASRPGTGRTYNEQFF
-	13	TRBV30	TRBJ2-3	CAWTGGSTDTQYF
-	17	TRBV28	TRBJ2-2	CASSFPGLAADTGELFF
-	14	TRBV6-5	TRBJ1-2	CASSYRPGQAGYTF
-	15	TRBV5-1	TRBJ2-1	CASHLGGLGYNEQFF
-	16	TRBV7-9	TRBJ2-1	CASSLRPGGVEDEQFF
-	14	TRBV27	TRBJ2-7	CASSFHSLPYEQYF
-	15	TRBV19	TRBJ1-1	CASSIQPNGYTEAFF
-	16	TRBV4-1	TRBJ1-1	CASTKAIDGLNTEAFF
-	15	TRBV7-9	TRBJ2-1	CASSLTSGENNEQFF
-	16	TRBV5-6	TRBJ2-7	CASSWGQGVFSYEQYF
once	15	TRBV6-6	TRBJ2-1	CASSYSGNSYNEQFF
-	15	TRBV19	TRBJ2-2	CASSIGARLTGELFF
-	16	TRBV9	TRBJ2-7	CASSANLAGDSYEQYF
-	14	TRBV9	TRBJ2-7	CASSKGDSSYEQYF
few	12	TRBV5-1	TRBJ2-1	CASSLVYNEQFF
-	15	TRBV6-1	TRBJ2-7	CASSEAPGWLGEQYF
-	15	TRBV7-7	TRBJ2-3	CASSRTSGTTDTQYF
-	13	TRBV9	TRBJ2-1	CASSGTGTGEQFF
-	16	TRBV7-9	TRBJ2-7	CASSTQTSGAMYEQYF
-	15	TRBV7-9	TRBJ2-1	CASSSGESSYNEQFF
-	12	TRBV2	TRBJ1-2	CARDRSNYGYTF
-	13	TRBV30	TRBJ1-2	CAWSVLLGDGYTF